This T cell receptor (beta chain) originates from a study of blood T cell repertoires in COVID-19. The CDR3 is 13 residues long. V lost 5 bases to trimming and J lost 2 bases, with 11 bases between them. From germline, CDR1 is SGHNT and CDR2 YYREEE (reference sequence). The protocol was immunoSEQ multiplex PCR, while the TCRdb copy is restricted to in-frame clones and leaves out a portion. Of around 100,000 clones listed, 75% to 90% are singletons. The sequence was obtained from a man in his fifties or sixties with COVID-19, enrolled during active disease. Sequencing used peripheral blood. V is TRBV5-4 and J is TRBJ2-7, with a possible D match to TRBD2 (6 bases). The DNA of the CDR3 is TGTGCCAGCAGTCGGGAGCGAACCTACGAGCAGTACTTC. Encoded protein: CASSRERTYEQYF.